Listed below are T cell receptor beta chains from one sample, sequenced in a study of cytomegalovirus exposure and HLA in healthy donors. Profiled with immunoSEQ multiplex PCR; TCRdb holds only in-frame clones, not every one. The repertoire holds 150,000 to 190,000 clones, with around 80% as singletons. The sample comprised PBMCs. The receptor set was obtained from a man younger than 30 in good health and CMV-seronegative. The CDR3 runs from the conserved cysteine through the conserved F or W. The order of the fields is D gene, V gene, CDR3 protein. D genes are given only for firm matches.

D: .
V: TRBV7-9
CDR3: CASSLAGRDTQYF

D: .
V: TRBV7-9
CDR3: CSSSLGTEGKDGNTIYF

D: .
V: TRBV4-1
CDR3: CASSQATDQETQYF

D: TRBD1
V: TRBV7-9
CDR3: CSSSLGRGTANEKLFF

D: TRBD2
V: TRBV10-1
CDR3: CASKPPGLAGVDNEQFF

D: .
V: TRBV28
CDR3: CARPLRGNQPQHF

D: .
V: TRBV7-2
CDR3: CASSFSQNTEAFF

D: .
V: TRBV6-1
CDR3: CAAGSGYWGYTF

D: .
V: TRBV5-1
CDR3: CASSLVESEQYF

D: TRBD2
V: TRBV5-1
CDR3: CASSLGTTSGVTDTQYF

D: .
V: TRBV9
CDR3: CASSYDPEGQPQHF

D: TRBD2
V: TRBV5-1
CDR3: CASSTSGTSGTYNEQFF

D: TRBD1
V: TRBV27
CDR3: CASSFSGTATIMFGTGELFF

D: .
V: TRBV25-1
CDR3: CASSGTDSNQPQHF

D: TRBD1
V: TRBV29-1
CDR3: CSTSDRRGEQYF

D: TRBD2
V: TRBV4-1
CDR3: CASSQLTSGISYEQYF

D: .
V: TRBV21-1
CDR3: CASSATGTGINQPQHF

D: TRBD1
V: TRBV7-2
CDR3: CASSTGQGSTDTQYF

D: TRBD1
V: TRBV6-5
CDR3: CASITGTGASYEQYF

D: .
V: TRBV7-9
CDR3: CASSLARSPGDEQFF

D: TRBD2
V: TRBV6-1
CDR3: CASSRTSGPSYEQYF

D: .
V: TRBV7-2
CDR3: CASSPRPGTKNIQYF

D: TRBD2
V: TRBV7-7
CDR3: CASSLDTSGLNTGELFF

D: TRBD2
V: TRBV7-8
CDR3: CASSLAVAGGLHNEQFF

D: .
V: TRBV30
CDR3: CAWSVSSYTIYF

D: TRBD1
V: TRBV5-1
CDR3: CASSHDRVYGYTF

D: .
V: TRBV6-5
CDR3: CASSYGTPQETQYF

D: .
V: TRBV9
CDR3: CASSVLDEQFF

D: TRBD1
V: TRBV28
CDR3: CASSWTGGDEKLFF

D: TRBD1
V: TRBV5-6
CDR3: CASSLANRGKNIQYF

D: TRBD1
V: TRBV10-1
CDR3: CASSERDRWGYGYTF

D: .
V: TRBV5-6
CDR3: CASSLGSRAYGYTF

D: TRBD2
V: TRBV18
CDR3: CASSPLGLAGGGNEQFF

D: TRBD2
V: TRBV2
CDR3: CASSGLAAYNEQFF

D: .
V: TRBV9
CDR3: CASSVGGSGGANTEAFF

D: .
V: TRBV29-1
CDR3: CSVEALGGYTF

D: TRBD1
V: TRBV30
CDR3: CAWSAGTGSYEQYF

D: .
V: TRBV4-3
CDR3: CASSQDHSSGANVLTF

D: TRBD2
V: TRBV5-4
CDR3: CASSGEGTSGDSTPYEQYF

D: .
V: TRBV6-6
CDR3: CASGFLRLGGYTF

D: TRBD2
V: TRBV2
CDR3: CASSEDGGYEQYF

D: TRBD2
V: TRBV5-1
CDR3: CASSLTSGSYEQYF

D: .
V: TRBV4-1
CDR3: CASSWDFTDTQYF

D: TRBD1
V: TRBV7-9
CDR3: CASSGTGDTGELFF

D: TRBD2
V: TRBV7-2
CDR3: CASSLGTSGRRDTQYF

D: .
V: TRBV7-2
CDR3: CASSPASDTQYF

D: .
V: TRBV5-6
CDR3: CASSLDRLPVNEQFF

D: TRBD1
V: TRBV5-6
CDR3: CASSYGTGSYEQYF

D: .
V: TRBV9
CDR3: CASSPGRWDEQFF

D: .
V: TRBV7-9
CDR3: CASSFISYEQYF

D: .
V: TRBV5-4
CDR3: CASSPGQSIGAYEQYF

D: TRBD1
V: TRBV4-3
CDR3: CASSQDRRDRGPDTQYF

D: .
V: TRBV6-4
CDR3: CASSVLGGTLADTQYF

D: .
V: TRBV7-6
CDR3: CASSTGRGTYEQYF

D: TRBD2
V: TRBV6-5
CDR3: CASSWGGVAEETQYF

D: .
V: TRBV28
CDR3: CASTGYPLPDGSSYNEQFF

D: .
V: TRBV20-1
CDR3: CSARSDYEQYF